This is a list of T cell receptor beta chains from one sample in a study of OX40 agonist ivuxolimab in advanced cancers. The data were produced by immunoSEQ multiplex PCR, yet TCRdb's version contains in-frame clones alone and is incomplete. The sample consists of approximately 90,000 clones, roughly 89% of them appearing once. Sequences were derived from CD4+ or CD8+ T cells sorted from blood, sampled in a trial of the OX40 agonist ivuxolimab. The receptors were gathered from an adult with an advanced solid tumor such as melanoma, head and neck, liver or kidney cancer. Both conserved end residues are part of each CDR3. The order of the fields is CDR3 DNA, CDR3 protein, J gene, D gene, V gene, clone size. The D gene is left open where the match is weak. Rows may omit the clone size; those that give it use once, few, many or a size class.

cdr3_nt: TGTGCCAGCAGCTTAGGGCTAGCGGGTTGGAAGAACACCGGGGAGCTGTTTTTT
cdr3_aa: CASSLGLAGWKNTGELFF
j_call: TRBJ2-2
d_call: TRBD2
v_call: TRBV7-2
clone_size: -

cdr3_nt: TGTGCCAGCAGGTTCGGGGGAGGGGGGCAGCCCCAGCATTTT
cdr3_aa: CASRFGGGGQPQHF
j_call: TRBJ1-5
d_call: -
v_call: TRBV6-5
clone_size: -

cdr3_nt: TGTGCCAGCAGCTTAAACAGGGCACAGGTAGACGAGCAGTACTTC
cdr3_aa: CASSLNRAQVDEQYF
j_call: TRBJ2-7
d_call: -
v_call: TRBV7-9
clone_size: -

cdr3_nt: TGCGCCAGCAGAGAGGAGGGAAACACAGATACGCAGTATTTT
cdr3_aa: CASREEGNTDTQYF
j_call: TRBJ2-3
d_call: -
v_call: TRBV5-1
clone_size: -

cdr3_nt: TGTGCCAGCAGCGTAGGTAAGGGGGACAGGGCCCCTGAAGCTTTCTTT
cdr3_aa: CASSVGKGDRAPEAFF
j_call: TRBJ1-1
d_call: TRBD1
v_call: TRBV9
clone_size: -

cdr3_nt: TGCGCCAGCAGCCAAGGATGGCGAGGGACCGATACGCAGTATTTT
cdr3_aa: CASSQGWRGTDTQYF
j_call: TRBJ2-3
d_call: -
v_call: TRBV4-3
clone_size: -

cdr3_nt: TGTGCCAGCAGCCCCCCTCCGGGACAGGGGGCTGGAAACACCATATATTTT
cdr3_aa: CASSPPPGQGAGNTIYF
j_call: TRBJ1-3
d_call: -
v_call: TRBV21-1
clone_size: many

cdr3_nt: TGTGCCAGCAGCACCTATGAGGGGGAGGGCTACAATGAGCAGTTCTTC
cdr3_aa: CASSTYEGEGYNEQFF
j_call: TRBJ2-1
d_call: -
v_call: TRBV9
clone_size: -

cdr3_nt: TGTGCCAGCAGCCCTACTAGCGGGAGTGGCAATGAGCAGTTCTTC
cdr3_aa: CASSPTSGSGNEQFF
j_call: TRBJ2-1
d_call: TRBD2
v_call: TRBV6-5
clone_size: -

cdr3_nt: TGCGCCAGCAGAACCCGGGACAACTCCTACGAGCAGTACTTC
cdr3_aa: CASRTRDNSYEQYF
j_call: TRBJ2-7
d_call: -
v_call: TRBV23-1
clone_size: -

cdr3_nt: TGTGCCAGTCGGCAGGCTCCCTACGAGCAGTACTTC
cdr3_aa: CASRQAPYEQYF
j_call: TRBJ2-7
d_call: -
v_call: TRBV19
clone_size: many

cdr3_nt: TGTGCCAGCACCGGGACCGGGAACAATGAGCAGTTCTTC
cdr3_aa: CASTGTGNNEQFF
j_call: TRBJ2-1
d_call: -
v_call: TRBV6-4
clone_size: -

cdr3_nt: TGTGCCAGCAGGTACCAGGGGCTTGGAGAGACCCAGTACTTC
cdr3_aa: CASRYQGLGETQYF
j_call: TRBJ2-5
d_call: -
v_call: TRBV7-8
clone_size: -

cdr3_nt: TGTGCCAGCTGCCCGGGACAGTACGCCTACGAGCAGTACTTC
cdr3_aa: CASCPGQYAYEQYF
j_call: TRBJ2-7
d_call: TRBD1
v_call: TRBV28
clone_size: -

cdr3_nt: TGTGCCAGCTCACCCAAAGTGGTAGGACAGGGGGCAGGCGAGCAGTACTTC
cdr3_aa: CASSPKVVGQGAGEQYF
j_call: TRBJ2-7
d_call: TRBD1
v_call: TRBV18
clone_size: -

cdr3_nt: TGTGCCAGCAGTGGGGACAGGGGGGAAGCTTTCTTT
cdr3_aa: CASSGDRGEAFF
j_call: TRBJ1-1
d_call: TRBD1
v_call: TRBV2
clone_size: -

cdr3_nt: TGCGCCAGCACCCGGACGCCTTCCTACGAGCAGTACTTC
cdr3_aa: CASTRTPSYEQYF
j_call: TRBJ2-7
d_call: -
v_call: TRBV10-2
clone_size: once

cdr3_nt: TGTGCCAGCACCGATACTCTAAGCTCCTATAATTCACCCCTCCACTTT
cdr3_aa: CASTDTLSSYNSPLHF
j_call: TRBJ1-6
d_call: -
v_call: TRBV28
clone_size: -

cdr3_nt: TGTGCCAGCAGTGTGGGGAGGTACGAGCAGTACTTC
cdr3_aa: CASSVGRYEQYF
j_call: TRBJ2-7
d_call: -
v_call: TRBV6-1
clone_size: -

cdr3_nt: TGTGCCAGCAGTCGCGCCGGACAGCAAGAGACCCAGTACTTC
cdr3_aa: CASSRAGQQETQYF
j_call: TRBJ2-5
d_call: -
v_call: TRBV5-4
clone_size: -

cdr3_nt: TGTGCCAGCAGCACAAGTTCAGGGGGTCTCACCGGGGAGCTGTTTTTT
cdr3_aa: CASSTSSGGLTGELFF
j_call: TRBJ2-2
d_call: TRBD1
v_call: TRBV5-5
clone_size: -

cdr3_nt: TGTGCCAGCAGCCCCGCACGACTAGCGGGACAGGATACGCAGTATTTT
cdr3_aa: CASSPARLAGQDTQYF
j_call: TRBJ2-3
d_call: TRBD2
v_call: TRBV7-2
clone_size: -

cdr3_nt: TGTGCCAGCAGCTCCGTAGCGGGAGGCAGGACAGATACGCAGTATTTT
cdr3_aa: CASSSVAGGRTDTQYF
j_call: TRBJ2-3
d_call: TRBD2
v_call: TRBV7-8
clone_size: -

cdr3_nt: TGCGCCAGCAGCGAAGGGTCCCACGACGCAGATACGCAGTATTTT
cdr3_aa: CASSEGSHDADTQYF
j_call: TRBJ2-3
d_call: -
v_call: TRBV5-1
clone_size: -

cdr3_nt: TGTGCCAGCAGGCGACCCGGGACAGGGGGGAGCTATGGCTATGGCTACACCTTC
cdr3_aa: CASRRPGTGGSYGYGYTF
j_call: TRBJ1-2
d_call: TRBD1
v_call: TRBV11-2
clone_size: -

cdr3_nt: TGTGCCAGCAGCTTATTGCGGGAGCCAGATACGCAGTATTTT
cdr3_aa: CASSLLREPDTQYF
j_call: TRBJ2-3
d_call: TRBD2
v_call: TRBV11-2
clone_size: -

cdr3_nt: TGTGCCAGCAGCCGGCGGGGAGGAGAGCAGTACTTC
cdr3_aa: CASSRRGGEQYF
j_call: TRBJ2-7
d_call: -
v_call: TRBV7-9
clone_size: -

cdr3_nt: TGCGCCAGCAGCACGGGACTAGCGGGCAACAATGAGCAGTTCTTC
cdr3_aa: CASSTGLAGNNEQFF
j_call: TRBJ2-1
d_call: TRBD2
v_call: TRBV5-1
clone_size: -

cdr3_nt: TGTGCCAGCAGCTCCTCAGGGACCTCGGAGACCCAGTACTTC
cdr3_aa: CASSSSGTSETQYF
j_call: TRBJ2-5
d_call: -
v_call: TRBV11-1
clone_size: -

cdr3_nt: TGTGCAGGAGGAAGCTATGGCTACACCTTC
cdr3_aa: CAGGSYGYTF
j_call: TRBJ1-2
d_call: -
v_call: TRBV6-1
clone_size: -

cdr3_nt: TGTGCCAGTAGTATCCCCGGGCAAAACATTCAGTACTTC
cdr3_aa: CASSIPGQNIQYF
j_call: TRBJ2-4
d_call: -
v_call: TRBV19
clone_size: -

cdr3_nt: TGTGCCAGCAGTTTGGCCCCTACCCTCGGGGAGCTGTTTTTT
cdr3_aa: CASSLAPTLGELFF
j_call: TRBJ2-2
d_call: -
v_call: TRBV6-5
clone_size: -

cdr3_nt: TGTGCCAGAGGGGACAGGGTGAACACTGAAGCTTTCTTT
cdr3_aa: CARGDRVNTEAFF
j_call: TRBJ1-1
d_call: TRBD1
v_call: TRBV6-1
clone_size: -

cdr3_nt: TGTGCCAGCAGCCTAGGTCCCCTGCACGAGCAGTACTTC
cdr3_aa: CASSLGPLHEQYF
j_call: TRBJ2-7
d_call: -
v_call: TRBV14
clone_size: -

cdr3_nt: TGCGCCAGCAGCGAAGGACTAGCGGGAATTAGGAATGAGCAGTTCTTC
cdr3_aa: CASSEGLAGIRNEQFF
j_call: TRBJ2-1
d_call: TRBD2
v_call: TRBV10-1
clone_size: -

cdr3_nt: TGTGCCAGCAGCGCCCATAAAGAAAAGATTAGGGACTCCTACAATGAGCAGTTCTTC
cdr3_aa: CASSAHKEKIRDSYNEQFF
j_call: TRBJ2-1
d_call: -
v_call: TRBV27
clone_size: -

cdr3_nt: TGCGCCAGCAGCTTGGCCTTCGCGGGAGACGGTACGCAGTATTTT
cdr3_aa: CASSLAFAGDGTQYF
j_call: TRBJ2-3
d_call: TRBD2
v_call: TRBV5-1
clone_size: -

cdr3_nt: TGTGCCAGTAGTATCGGGGGACGTTCGAACACTGAAGCTTTCTTT
cdr3_aa: CASSIGGRSNTEAFF
j_call: TRBJ1-1
d_call: -
v_call: TRBV19
clone_size: -

cdr3_nt: TGTGCCAGCATGGTAGTGAGCAATCAGCCCCAGCATTTT
cdr3_aa: CASMVVSNQPQHF
j_call: TRBJ1-5
d_call: -
v_call: TRBV28
clone_size: once

cdr3_nt: TGTGCCAGCAGCCCCGACAGGGTGGGACAGCCCCAGCATTTT
cdr3_aa: CASSPDRVGQPQHF
j_call: TRBJ1-5
d_call: TRBD1
v_call: TRBV11-2
clone_size: -